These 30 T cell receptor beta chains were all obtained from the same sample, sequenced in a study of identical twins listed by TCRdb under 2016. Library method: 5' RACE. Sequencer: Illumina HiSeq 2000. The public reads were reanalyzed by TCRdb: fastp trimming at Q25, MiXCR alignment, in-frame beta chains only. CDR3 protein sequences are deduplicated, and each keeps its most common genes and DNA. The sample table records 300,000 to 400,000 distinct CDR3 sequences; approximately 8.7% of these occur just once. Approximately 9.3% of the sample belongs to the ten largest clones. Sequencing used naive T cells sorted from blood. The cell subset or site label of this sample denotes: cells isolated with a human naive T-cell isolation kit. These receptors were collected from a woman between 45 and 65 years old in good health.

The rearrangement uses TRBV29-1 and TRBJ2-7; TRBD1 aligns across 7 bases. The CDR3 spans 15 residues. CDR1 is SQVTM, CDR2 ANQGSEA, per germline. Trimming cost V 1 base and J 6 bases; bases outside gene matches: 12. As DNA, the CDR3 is TGCAGCGTTGAAGGCGAACAGGGGAGTTCCGGCGAGCAGTACTTC. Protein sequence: CSVEGEQGSSGEQYF.

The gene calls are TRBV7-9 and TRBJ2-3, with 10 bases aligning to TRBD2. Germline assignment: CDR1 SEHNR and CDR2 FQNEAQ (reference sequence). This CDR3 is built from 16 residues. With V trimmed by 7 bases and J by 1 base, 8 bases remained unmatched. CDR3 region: CASTLTSGMGTDTQYF. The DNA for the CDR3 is TGTGCCAGCACCCTTACTAGCGGGATGGGCACAGATACGCAGTATTTT.

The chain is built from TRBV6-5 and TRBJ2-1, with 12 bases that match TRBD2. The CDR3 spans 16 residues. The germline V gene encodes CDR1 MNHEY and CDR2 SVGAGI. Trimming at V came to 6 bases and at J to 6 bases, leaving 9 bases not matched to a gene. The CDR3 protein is CASSPTTSGRSNEQFF. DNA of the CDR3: TGTGCCAGCAGCCCCACCACTAGCGGGAGGTCCAATGAGCAGTTCTTC.

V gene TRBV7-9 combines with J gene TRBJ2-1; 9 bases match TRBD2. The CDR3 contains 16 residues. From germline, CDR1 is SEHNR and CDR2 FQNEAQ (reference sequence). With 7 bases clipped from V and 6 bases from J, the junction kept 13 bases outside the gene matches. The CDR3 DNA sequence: TGTGCCAGCACTCCCAGGGTAGCGGGAGCCCGCAATGAGCAGTTCTTC. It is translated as CASTPRVAGARNEQFF.

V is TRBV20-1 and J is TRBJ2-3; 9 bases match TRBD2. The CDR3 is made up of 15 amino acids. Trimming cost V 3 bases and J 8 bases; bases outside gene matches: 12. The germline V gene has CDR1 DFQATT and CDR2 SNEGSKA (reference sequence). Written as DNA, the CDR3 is TGCAGTGCTAGGGCTCTGGCGGGAGGGCCCGGTACGCAGTATTTT. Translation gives CSARALAGGPGTQYF.

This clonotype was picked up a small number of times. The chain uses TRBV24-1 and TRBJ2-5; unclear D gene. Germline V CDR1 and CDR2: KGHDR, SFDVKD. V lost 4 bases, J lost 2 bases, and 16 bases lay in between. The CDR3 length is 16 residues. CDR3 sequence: CATSEAKTHTQETQYF. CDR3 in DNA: TGTGCCACCAGTGAAGCCAAGACCCACACACAAGAGACCCAGTACTTC.

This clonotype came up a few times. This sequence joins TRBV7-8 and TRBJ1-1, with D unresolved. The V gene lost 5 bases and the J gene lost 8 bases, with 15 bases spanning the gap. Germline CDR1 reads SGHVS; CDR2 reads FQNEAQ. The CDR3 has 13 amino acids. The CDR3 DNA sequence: TGTGCCAGCAGCGCCAAACCGATTTACGAAGCTTTCTTT. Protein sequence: CASSAKPIYEAFF.

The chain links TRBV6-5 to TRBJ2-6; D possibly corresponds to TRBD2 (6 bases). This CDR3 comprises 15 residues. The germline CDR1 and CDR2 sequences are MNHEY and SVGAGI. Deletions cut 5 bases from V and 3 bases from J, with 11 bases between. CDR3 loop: CASSIGGGGANVLTF. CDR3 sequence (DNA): TGTGCCAGCAGTATCGGGGGTGGTGGGGCCAACGTCCTGACTTTC.

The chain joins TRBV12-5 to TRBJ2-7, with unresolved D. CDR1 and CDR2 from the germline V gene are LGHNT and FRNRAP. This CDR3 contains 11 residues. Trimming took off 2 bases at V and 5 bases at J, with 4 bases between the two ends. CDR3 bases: TGTGCTAGTGGTTTGATCAACGAGCAGTACTTC. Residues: CASGLINEQYF.

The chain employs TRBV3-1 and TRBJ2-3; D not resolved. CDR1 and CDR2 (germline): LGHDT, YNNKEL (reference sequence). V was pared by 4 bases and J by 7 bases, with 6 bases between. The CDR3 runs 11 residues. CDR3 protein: CASSLENTQYF. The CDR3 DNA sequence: TGTGCCAGCAGCCTCGAAAATACGCAGTATTTT.

CDR3 sequence reads: CASSVGGSGTPGELFF. The DNA for the CDR3 is TGTGCCAGCAGCGTAGGGGGTTCAGGGACCCCCGGGGAGCTGTTTTTT. The V call is TRBV9, the J call TRBJ2-2; D assignment may be TRBD1 or TRBD2 (5 bases each). V dropped 0 bases and J dropped 6 bases, with 15 bases sitting between them. CDR3 length: 16 amino acids. Germline lookup yields CDR1 SGDLS and CDR2 YYNGEE. Drawing the rest from reference TRBV9 and TRBJ2-2, the complete variable domain is DSGVTQTPKHLITATGQRVTLRCSPRSGDLSVYWYQQSLDQGLQFLIQYYNGEERAKGNILERFSAQQFPDLHSELNLSSLELGDSALYFCASSVGGSGTPGELFFGEGSRLTVL.

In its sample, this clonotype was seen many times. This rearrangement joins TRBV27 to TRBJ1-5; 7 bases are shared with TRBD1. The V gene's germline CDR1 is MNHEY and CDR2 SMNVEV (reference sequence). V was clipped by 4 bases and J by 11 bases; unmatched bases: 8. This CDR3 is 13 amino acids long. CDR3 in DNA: TGTGCCAGCAGTTCCGGGACAGCCGGCACCCAGCATTTT. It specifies CASSSGTAGTQHF.

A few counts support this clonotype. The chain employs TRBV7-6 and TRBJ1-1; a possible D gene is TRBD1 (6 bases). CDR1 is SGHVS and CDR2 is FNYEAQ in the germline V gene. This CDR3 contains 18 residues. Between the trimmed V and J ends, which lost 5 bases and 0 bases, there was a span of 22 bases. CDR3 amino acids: CASSQPAAWGALNTEAFF. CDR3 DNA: TGTGCCAGCAGCCAACCAGCAGCCTGGGGGGCCTTGAACACTGAAGCTTTCTTT.

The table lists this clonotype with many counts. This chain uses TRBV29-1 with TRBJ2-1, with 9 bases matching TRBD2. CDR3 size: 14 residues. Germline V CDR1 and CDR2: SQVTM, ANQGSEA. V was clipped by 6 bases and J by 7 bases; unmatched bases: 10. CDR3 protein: CSVARLADGNEQFF. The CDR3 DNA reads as TGCAGCGTAGCGCGACTAGCGGATGGGAATGAGCAGTTCTTC.

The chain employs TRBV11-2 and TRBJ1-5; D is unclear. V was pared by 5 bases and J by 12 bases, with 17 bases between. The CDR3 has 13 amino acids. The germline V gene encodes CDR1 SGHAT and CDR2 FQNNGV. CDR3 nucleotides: TGTGCCAGCAGCCCCGGTCCACAGTGGGTCCAGCATTTT. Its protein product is CASSPGPQWVQHF.

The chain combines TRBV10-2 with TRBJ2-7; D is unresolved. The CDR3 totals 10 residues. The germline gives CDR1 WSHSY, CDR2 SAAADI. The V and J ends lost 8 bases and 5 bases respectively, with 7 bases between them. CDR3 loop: CASGRNEQYF. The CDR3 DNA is TGCGCCAGCGGTAGAAACGAGCAGTACTTC.

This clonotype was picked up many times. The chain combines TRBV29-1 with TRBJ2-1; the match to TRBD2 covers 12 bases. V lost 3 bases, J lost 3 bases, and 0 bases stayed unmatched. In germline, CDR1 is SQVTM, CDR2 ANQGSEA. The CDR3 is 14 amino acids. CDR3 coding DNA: TGCAGCGTTGAGACTAGCGGGAGCTACAATGAGCAGTTCTTC. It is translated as CSVETSGSYNEQFF.

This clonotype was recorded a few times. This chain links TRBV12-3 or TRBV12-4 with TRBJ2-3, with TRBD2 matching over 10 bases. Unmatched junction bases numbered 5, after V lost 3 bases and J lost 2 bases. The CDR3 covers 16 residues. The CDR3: CASSFGLAAHTDTQYF. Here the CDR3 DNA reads TGTGCCAGCAGTTTCGGACTAGCGGCGCACACAGATACGCAGTATTTT.

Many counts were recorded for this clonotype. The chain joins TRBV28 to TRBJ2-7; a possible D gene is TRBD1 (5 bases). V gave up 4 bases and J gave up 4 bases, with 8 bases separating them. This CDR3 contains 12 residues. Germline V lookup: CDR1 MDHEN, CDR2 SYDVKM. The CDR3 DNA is TGTGCCAGCAGTTCGACAGTATACGAGCAGTACGTC. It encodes CASSSTVYEQYV.

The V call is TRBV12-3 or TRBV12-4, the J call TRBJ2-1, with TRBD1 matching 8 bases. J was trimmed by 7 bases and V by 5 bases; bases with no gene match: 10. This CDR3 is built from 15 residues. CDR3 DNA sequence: TGTGCCAGCAGTCCAGGACAGGGCGGAAGGAATGAGCAGTTCTTC. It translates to CASSPGQGGRNEQFF.

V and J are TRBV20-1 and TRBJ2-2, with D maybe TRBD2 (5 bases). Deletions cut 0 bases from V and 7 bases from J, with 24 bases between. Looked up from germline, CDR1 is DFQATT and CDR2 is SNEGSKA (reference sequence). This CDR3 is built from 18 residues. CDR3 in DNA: TGCAGTGCTAGAGACCCCAGCGCGGGTCACATTGGCGGCGGGGAGCTGTTTTTT. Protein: CSARDPSAGHIGGGELFF.

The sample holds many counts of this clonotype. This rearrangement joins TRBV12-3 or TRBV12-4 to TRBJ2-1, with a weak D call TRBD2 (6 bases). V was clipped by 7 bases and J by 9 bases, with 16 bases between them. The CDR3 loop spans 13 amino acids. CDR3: CASTGIGRGEQFF. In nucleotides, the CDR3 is TGTGCCAGCACTGGGATCGGGAGAGGTGAGCAGTTCTTC.

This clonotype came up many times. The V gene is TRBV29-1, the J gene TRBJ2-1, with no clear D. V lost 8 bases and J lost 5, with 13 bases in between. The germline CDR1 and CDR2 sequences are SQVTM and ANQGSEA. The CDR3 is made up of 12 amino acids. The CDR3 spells CSPLRTNNEQFF. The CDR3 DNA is TGCAGCCCACTTCGAACTAACAATGAGCAGTTCTTC.

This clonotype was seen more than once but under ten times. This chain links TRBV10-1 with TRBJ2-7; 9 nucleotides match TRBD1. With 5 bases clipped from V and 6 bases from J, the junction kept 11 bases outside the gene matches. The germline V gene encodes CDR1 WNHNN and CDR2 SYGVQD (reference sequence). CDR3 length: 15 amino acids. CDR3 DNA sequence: TGCGCCAGCAGTCCATCCGGGACAGGGTTGGCCGAGCAGTACTTC. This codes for CASSPSGTGLAEQYF.

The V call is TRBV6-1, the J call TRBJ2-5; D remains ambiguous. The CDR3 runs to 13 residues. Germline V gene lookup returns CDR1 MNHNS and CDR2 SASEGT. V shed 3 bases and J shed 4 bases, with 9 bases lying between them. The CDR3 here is CASSDGDIETQYF. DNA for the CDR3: TGTGCCAGCAGTGACGGTGATATAGAGACCCAGTACTTC.

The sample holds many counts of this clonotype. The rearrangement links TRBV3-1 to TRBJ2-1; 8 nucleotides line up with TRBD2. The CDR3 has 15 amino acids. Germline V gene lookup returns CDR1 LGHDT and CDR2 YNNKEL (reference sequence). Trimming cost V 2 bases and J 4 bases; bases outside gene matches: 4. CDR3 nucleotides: TGTGCCAGCAGCCAAACGGGAGGGGCTTACAATGAGCAGTTCTTC. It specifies CASSQTGGAYNEQFF.

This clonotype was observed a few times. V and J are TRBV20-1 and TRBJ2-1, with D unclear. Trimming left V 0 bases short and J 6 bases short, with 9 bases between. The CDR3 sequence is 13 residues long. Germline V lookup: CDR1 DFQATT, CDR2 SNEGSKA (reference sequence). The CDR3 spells CSARDPNINEQFF. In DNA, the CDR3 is TGCAGTGCTAGAGATCCGAATATCAATGAGCAGTTCTTC.

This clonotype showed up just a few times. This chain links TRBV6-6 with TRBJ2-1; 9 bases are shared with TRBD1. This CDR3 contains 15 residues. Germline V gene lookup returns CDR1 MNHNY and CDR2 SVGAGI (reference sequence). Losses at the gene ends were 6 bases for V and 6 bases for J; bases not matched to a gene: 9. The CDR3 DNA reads TGTGCCAGCAGGGCTACAGGGGGCGTTTTCAATGAGCAGTTCTTC. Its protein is CASRATGGVFNEQFF.

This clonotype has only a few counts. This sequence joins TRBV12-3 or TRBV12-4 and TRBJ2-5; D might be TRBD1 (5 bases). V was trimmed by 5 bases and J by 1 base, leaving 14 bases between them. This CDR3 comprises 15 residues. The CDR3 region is CASSLRWGGQETQYF. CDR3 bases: TGTGCCAGCAGTCTCCGGTGGGGCGGCCAAGAGACCCAGTACTTC.

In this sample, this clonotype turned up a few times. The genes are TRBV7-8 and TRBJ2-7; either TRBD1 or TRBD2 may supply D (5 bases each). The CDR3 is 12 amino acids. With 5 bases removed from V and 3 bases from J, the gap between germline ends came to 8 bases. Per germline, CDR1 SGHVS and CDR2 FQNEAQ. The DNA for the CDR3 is TGTGCCAGCAGCACGGGGCGCTACGAGCAGTACTTC. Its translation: CASSTGRYEQYF.